Shown below are 19 T cell receptor gamma chains from a single sample sequenced in a study of Vδ1+ human thymocytes. Study-wide results and limits: Highly polyclonal TRG and TRD repertoires with Gaussian CDR3 length distributions appeared in thymus.

Sequences come from RNA converted to cDNA by reverse transcription. Multiplex PCR used pooled V-gene forward primers and a constant-region reverse primer to amplify CDR3s. TCRdb re-called the multiplex PCR reads with CATT. Seen here are approximately 9,400 gamma-chain clones, less than 70% observed once, and the top ten hold 1.2% to 1.5%. Antigen specificity for these receptors is unknown. Input material: Vdelta1+ gamma-delta thymocytes from the thymus. Subset meaning: FACS-sorted CD3+ TCRalphabeta- TCRVdelta1+ TCRVdelta2- thymocytes. The receptors were sampled from a girl in the first two years of life who had congenital heart surgery.

This chain joins TRGV4 and TRGJ1 or TRGJ2. Germline trimming cut 3 bases from V and 7 bases from J; bases unmatched to any gene: 9. Germline assignment: CDR1 EGSTGY and CDR2 YDSYTSSV. This CDR3 comprises 13 residues. The CDR3 here is CATWDIIGYKKLF. In DNA form, the CDR3 reads TGTGCCACCTGGGATATAATCGGCTATAAGAAACTCTTT.

This chain uses TRGV2 with TRGJ1 or TRGJ2. Trimming at V came to 0 bases and at J to 7 bases, leaving 6 bases not matched to a gene. The CDR3 has 13 residues. Germline CDR1 EGSNGY, CDR2 YDSYNSKV. CDR3 coding DNA: TGTGCCACCTGGGACGGGCCTCGGTATAAGAAACTCTTT. It is translated as CATWDGPRYKKLF.

The chain is built from TRGV8 and TRGJ1 or TRGJ2. The J gene comes from matching the DNA to germline here; TCRdb lacks it. V was pared by 1 base and J by 0 bases, with 3 bases of the junction left unmatched. The CDR3 loop spans 14 amino acids. Germline V gene sequence: CDR1 VENAVY, CDR2 YDSYNSRV. CDR3 DNA: TGTGCCACCTGGGATAGTTCGAATTATTATAAGAAACTCTTT. It yields the protein CATWDSSNYYKKLF.

The gene calls are TRGV4 and TRGJ1 or TRGJ2. The J gene, missing from TCRdb, was assigned here through DNA to germline matching. The junction had 10 bases not matched to a gene; V was cut back by 4 bases and J by 7 bases. The CDR3 sequence is 13 residues long. The germline V gene encodes CDR1 EGSTGY and CDR2 YDSYTSSV. CDR3 protein: CATWDVLSYKKLF. CDR3 nucleotides: TGTGCCACCTGGGACGTATTGTCATATAAGAAACTCTTT.

Concerning this clone itself: The junction departs from germline at one end; a sequencing error may be responsible. This chain joins TRGV8 and TRGJ1 or TRGJ2. The J gene, not given by TCRdb, was assigned here from a germline match of the nucleotide sequence. The V gene's germline CDR1 is VENAVY and CDR2 YDSYNSRV. The CDR3 loop spans 14 amino acids. CDR3 sequence reads: CAPWVPWPCHKKLF. The CDR3 DNA reads as TGTGCCCCCTGGGTCCCCTGGCCCTGTCACAAGAAACTCTTT.

This chain links TRGV3 with TRGJP2. The J gene, left out of TCRdb, was set here by checking the DNA against germline. The V gene's germline CDR1 is VTNTFY and CDR2 YDVSTARD (reference sequence). The CDR3 sequence is 12 residues long. V was clipped by 5 bases and J by 8 bases; unmatched bases: 5. The chain's CDR3 is CATWAIDWIKTF. In DNA form, the CDR3 reads TGTGCCACCTGGGCGATAGATTGGATCAAGACGTTT.

This chain connects TRGV5 to TRGJP1. The J gene was missing in TCRdb and was found by matching the end of the DNA to germline. V lost 0 bases, J lost 0 bases, and 7 bases stayed unmatched. This CDR3 contains 17 residues. From germline, CDR1 is VINAFY and CDR2 YDVSNSKD. This CDR3 reads CATWDRGMDTTGWFKIF. The DNA for the CDR3 is TGTGCCACCTGGGACAGGGGCATGGATACCACTGGTTGGTTCAAGATATTT.

This clone was picked up a small number of times. The chain has TRGV9 and TRGJ1 or TRGJ2. With V trimmed by 0 bases and J by 5 bases, 4 bases remained unmatched. Germline assignment: CDR1 GITISATS and CDR2 ISYDGTV (reference sequence). This CDR3 region has 13 residues. The CDR3 sequence: CALWEVHHYKKLF. CDR3 DNA sequence: TGTGCCTTGTGGGAGGTGCATCATTATAAGAAACTCTTT.

This chain uses TRGV3 with TRGJ1 or TRGJ2. TCRdb gives no J gene; it was assigned here by matching the DNA to germline. CDR1 VTNTFY and CDR2 YDVSTARD come from the germline V gene (reference sequence). Trimming at V came to 1 base and at J to 10 bases, leaving 13 bases not matched to a gene. The CDR3 runs 14 residues. The CDR3 here is CATWDSPRREKKLF. CDR3 DNA: TGTGCCACCTGGGACAGCCCCCGCAGGGAGAAGAAACTCTTT.

Remarks on this clone: The same CDR3 is also encoded by other DNA sequences in this sample. This chain connects TRGV9 to TRGJ1 or TRGJ2. TCRdb carries no J gene annotation; the J gene was assigned here by matching the DNA with germline. This CDR3 comprises 13 residues. Losses at the gene ends were 0 bases for V and 4 bases for J; bases not matched to a gene: 3. CDR1 is GITISATS and CDR2 is ISYDGTV in the germline V gene (reference sequence). The CDR3 nucleotides read TGTGCCTTGTGGGAGGTGCTATATTATAAGAAACTCTTT. Translation: CALWEVLYYKKLF.

This clone has more than one count but fewer than ten. The chain couples TRGV8 to TRGJ1 or TRGJ2. V shed 5 bases, J shed 12 bases, and the junction held 10 bases outside the gene matches. Germline V gene lookup returns CDR1 VENAVY and CDR2 YDSYNSRV. The CDR3 is 11 amino acids. The CDR3 DNA is TGTGCCACCTGGGCAATGAGGGGGAAACTCTTT. Its protein product is CATWAMRGKLF.

This chain links TRGV9 with TRGJ1 or TRGJ2. The J gene is absent in TCRdb and was assigned here via DNA matching to germline. The CDR3 sequence is 12 residues long. The germline CDR1 and CDR2 sequences are GITISATS and ISYDGTV (reference sequence). Germline trimming cut 3 bases from V and 4 bases from J; bases unmatched to any gene: 3. CDR3: CALWESYYKKLF. The DNA of the CDR3 is TGTGCCTTGTGGGAGTCCTATTATAAGAAACTCTTT.

The rearrangement joins TRGV9 to TRGJP1. The J gene was missing in TCRdb and was found by matching the end of the DNA to germline. V was pared by 4 bases and J by 3 bases, with 11 bases of the junction left unmatched. The CDR3 contains 16 residues. The germline V gene encodes CDR1 GITISATS and CDR2 ISYDGTV (reference sequence). The CDR3 sequence is CALWDHLHATGWFKIF. The CDR3 nucleotides are TGTGCCTTGTGGGACCACCTCCATGCCACTGGTTGGTTCAAGATATTT.

The chain carries TRGV9 and TRGJ1 or TRGJ2. Here the J gene was assigned by germline matching of the DNA, as TCRdb has none. V trimming: 2 bases; J trimming: 5 bases; junction bases outside the gene matches: 9. CDR1 and CDR2 from the germline V gene are GITISATS and ISYDGTV (reference sequence). This CDR3 spans 14 amino acids. CDR3 sequence: CALWEAINHYKKLF. The CDR3 region has the DNA TGTGCCTTGTGGGAGGCAATCAACCATTATAAGAAACTCTTT.

The gene calls are TRGV4 and TRGJ1 or TRGJ2. Here the J gene was assigned by germline matching of the DNA, as TCRdb has none. Germline CDR1 EGSTGY, CDR2 YDSYTSSV. J was trimmed by 8 bases and V by 0 bases; bases with no gene match: 4. The CDR3 has 12 residues. The CDR3 loop reads CATWDGPDKKLF. For the CDR3, the DNA is TGTGCCACCTGGGATGGGCCCGATAAGAAACTCTTT.

The chain has TRGV2 and TRGJ1 or TRGJ2. TCRdb lists no J gene, so it was determined here by aligning the DNA to germline. The CDR3 contains 12 residues. V dropped 2 bases and J dropped 8; count of bases not matched to a gene: 6. Per the germline V gene, CDR1 is EGSNGY and CDR2 is YDSYNSKV. The CDR3 region is CATWDESHKKLF. CDR3 bases: TGTGCCACCTGGGACGAATCGCATAAGAAACTCTTT.

This clone was counted a few times. The chain employs TRGV9 and TRGJ1 or TRGJ2. This CDR3 is 13 amino acids long. Trimming at V came to 0 bases and at J to 5 bases, leaving 4 bases not matched to a gene. CDR1 and CDR2 (germline): GITISATS, ISYDGTV (reference sequence). CDR3 sequence: CALWEVWHYKKLF. CDR3 sequence (DNA): TGTGCCTTGTGGGAGGTGTGGCATTATAAGAAACTCTTT.

This clone was counted between two and nine times. The chain carries TRGV8 and TRGJ1 or TRGJ2. Per germline, CDR1 VENAVY and CDR2 YDSYNSRV. With 10 bases clipped from V and 0 bases from J, the junction kept 3 bases outside the gene matches. The CDR3 contains 11 residues. The CDR3 is CATLNYYKKLF. The CDR3 DNA reads TGTGCCACTTTGAATTATTATAAGAAACTCTTT.

The J gene is TRGJP2, the V gene TRGV2. TCRdb lists no J gene, so it was determined here by aligning the DNA to germline. V trimming: 1 base; J trimming: 9 bases; junction bases outside the gene matches: 5. CDR1 is EGSNGY, CDR2 YDSYNSKV, per germline. The CDR3 runs to 13 residues. The CDR3 region has the DNA TGTGCCACCTGGGACGGTCCTCATTGGATCAAGACGTTT. Translated, it gives CATWDGPHWIKTF.